The 26 T cell receptor beta chains below all came from one sample that was sequenced in a study of Ad26.COV2.S vaccination and SARS-CoV-2 variants. Data came from immunoSEQ multiplex PCR; TCRdb stores just in-frame clones and leaves some out. The sample holds around 270,000 clones, roughly nine tenths seen once. The treatment is: 19 received Ad26.COV2.S at low or high dose, single or two shots; several received placebo; per-sample allocation not given. It was on day 63 after the first vaccine or placebo injection that samples were taken. Sequenced here: peripheral blood, sampled in a trial of Ad26.COV2.S vaccine versus placebo. The receptors were sampled from a person between 18 and 60 years old who received the Ad26.COV2.S COVID-19 vaccine or a placebo.

In the case of this clone: One junction end disagrees with the germline gene, perhaps due to a read error. This chain joins TRBV14 and TRBJ1-3, with D hard to call. Germline V gives CDR1 SGHDN, CDR2 FVKESK. CDR3 size: 12 residues. CDR3 coding DNA: TGTGCCAGCAGCCAAGAGTTCAGGTCCGAGGTTTTT. Translating it yields CASSQEFRSEVF. The full variable domain, with the rest looked up from reference TRBV14 and TRBJ1-3, is EAGVTQFPSHSVIEKGQTVTLRCDPISGHDNLYWYRRVMGKEIKFLLHFVKESKQDESGMPNNRFLAERTGGTYSTLKVQPAELEDSGVYFCASSQEFRSEVFGEGSWLTVV.

This chain connects TRBV5-7 to TRBJ2-2, with D perhaps TRBD2 (6 bases). TRBV5-7 falls under the ORF class, with uncertain function. The V gene lost 3 bases and the J gene lost 5 bases, with 20 bases spanning the gap. The CDR3 consists of 17 residues. The CDR3 region has the DNA TGTGCCAGCAGCTCGGGATGGACGGGGGTATCGACCGGGGAGCTGTTTTTT. This codes for CASSSGWTGVSTGELFF.

The chain joins TRBV11-2 to TRBJ2-5; maybe TRBD2 (5 bases). Germline CDR1 reads SGHAT; CDR2 reads FQNNGV. There are 13 residues in the CDR3. Trimming cost V 7 bases and J 5 bases, with 14 bases left between them. Written as DNA, the CDR3 is TGTGCCAGCAAAGGCTCGGGCGGGGAGACCCAGTACTTC. This codes for CASKGSGGETQYF.

This clone was counted once. The rearrangement joins TRBV18 to TRBJ2-5; D might be TRBD1 (6 bases). Trimming pared 2 bases from V and 3 bases from J, leaving 13 bases between. The CDR3 runs to 15 residues. The germline gives CDR1 KGHSH, CDR2 LQKENI. CDR3 in amino acids: CASSPYLDSEETQYF. CDR3 nucleotides: TGTGCCAGCTCACCATATTTGGACAGTGAAGAGACCCAGTACTTC.

V and J are TRBV5-8 and TRBJ1-6, with 9 nucleotides matching TRBD1. Unmatched junction bases numbered 7, after V lost 2 bases and J lost 10 bases. CDR1 is SGHTS and CDR2 is YDEGEE in the germline V gene. The CDR3 sequence is 15 residues long. The DNA of the CDR3 is TGTGCCAGCAGCTTATCGGGACAGGGCGACTCACCCCTCCACTTT. This gives the protein CASSLSGQGDSPLHF.

The chain couples TRBV5-6 to TRBJ1-3; D is perhaps TRBD1 (6 bases). CDR1 and CDR2 from the germline V gene are SGHDT and YYEEEE. V gave up 0 bases and J gave up 6 bases, with 13 bases separating them. The CDR3 runs to 15 residues. The CDR3 nucleotides read TGTGCCAGCAGCTTGGATGGCAGGGGCCCAAACACCATATATTTT. The encoded protein is CASSLDGRGPNTIYF.

This clone was observed a single time. The V and J genes are TRBV11-2 and TRBJ2-1; D might be TRBD1 (6 bases). Trimming pared 5 bases from V and 15 bases from J, leaving 17 bases between. Germline CDR1 reads SGHAT; CDR2 reads FQNNGV. CDR3 length: 12 amino acids. The CDR3 nucleotides are TGTGCCAGCAGCCTAAACTACAGGGTGGCGTTCTTC. The encoded protein is CASSLNYRVAFF.

The V and J genes are TRBV2 and TRBJ2-2, with D possibly matching TRBD1 (5 bases). V gave up 4 bases and J gave up 4 bases, with 13 bases separating them. This CDR3 is 15 amino acids long. The germline V gene encodes CDR1 SNHLY and CDR2 FYNNEI. The CDR3 protein is CASSVQGGATGELFF. Written as DNA, the CDR3 is TGTGCCAGCAGTGTTCAGGGTGGGGCCACCGGGGAGCTGTTTTTT.

The gene calls are TRBV6-2 or TRBV6-3 and TRBJ2-2, with 12 bases lining up with TRBD1. Germline lookup yields CDR1 MNHEY and CDR2 SVGEGT. The CDR3 covers 16 residues. V dropped 3 bases and J dropped 7; count of bases not matched to a gene: 6. CDR3 amino acids: CASSYGDRGRGGELFF. The CDR3 bases are TGTGCCAGCAGTTATGGGGACAGGGGGCGCGGCGGGGAGCTGTTTTTT.

The chain carries TRBV24-1 and TRBJ2-3; D ambiguous. Trimming stripped 3 bases from V and 5 bases from J, with 20 bases between. Germline V lookup: CDR1 KGHDR, CDR2 SFDVKD. This CDR3 has 17 amino acids. The CDR3 nucleotides read TGTGCCACCAGTGATCCGACGTTCAAGGGTGGTTTAGATACGCAGTATTTT. Protein sequence: CATSDPTFKGGLDTQYF.

The chain is built from TRBV9 and TRBJ2-2; 13 bases agree with TRBD2. With 3 bases clipped from V and 4 bases from J, the junction kept 3 bases outside the gene matches. Germline V gene sequence: CDR1 SGDLS, CDR2 YYNGEE. This CDR3 has 16 amino acids. CDR3 protein: CASSAGLAGPTGELFF. CDR3 nucleotide sequence: TGTGCCAGCAGCGCGGGACTAGCGGGGCCCACCGGGGAGCTGTTTTTT.

This chain connects TRBV3-1 (or the pseudogene TRBV3-2) to TRBJ2-2; D may be TRBD1 (6 bases). CDR3 length: 14 amino acids. V shed 1 base and J shed 8 bases, with 11 bases lying between them. CDR1 is LGHDT, CDR2 YNNKEL, per germline (reference sequence). The CDR3: CASSQGTAIGELFF. CDR3 coding DNA: TGTGCCAGCAGCCAAGGGACAGCGATTGGGGAGCTGTTTTTT.

V and J are TRBV15 and TRBJ1-2; D remains ambiguous. Trimming cost V 8 bases and J 3 bases, with 7 bases left between them. Germline CDR1 and CDR2: LNHNV and YYDKDF (reference sequence). CDR3 length: 11 residues. CDR3 nucleotides: TGTGCCACCTCCCGGGACTATGGCTACACCTTC. This sequence encodes CATSRDYGYTF.

The chain couples TRBV30 to TRBJ1-5; a possible D gene is TRBD1 (5 bases). The germline V gene has CDR1 GTSNPN and CDR2 SVGIG (reference sequence). The ends were cut back, 1 base at V and 3 bases at J, with 10 bases in the middle. The CDR3 spans 14 residues. The chain's CDR3 is CAWSAGVLNQPQHF. CDR3 nucleotide sequence: TGTGCCTGGAGTGCGGGGGTCCTCAATCAGCCCCAGCATTTT. The variable domain in full, with the rest retrieved from reference TRBV30 and TRBJ1-5, is SQTIHQWPATLVQPVGSPLSLECTVEGTSNPNLYWYRQAAGRGLQLLFYSVGIGQISSEVPQNLSASRPQDRQFILSSKKLLLSDSGFYLCAWSAGVLNQPQHFGDGTRLSIL.

V is TRBV5-1 and J is TRBJ1-1, with 10 positions matching TRBD1. The CDR3 spans 16 residues. The J segment lost 8 bases and the V segment lost 4 bases, leaving 14 bases of the junction unmatched. Germline loops: CDR1 SGHRS, CDR2 YFSETQ. In DNA form, the CDR3 reads TGCGCCAGCAGCGTACGACAGGGGGCGCTTATATCCGAAGCTTTCTTT. It encodes CASSVRQGALISEAFF.

The chain recombines TRBV5-6 with TRBJ2-5, with TRBD2 identical over 13 bases. Germline V gene data show CDR1 as SGHDT and CDR2 as YYEEEE. The trim removed 4 bases at V and 6 bases at J, leaving 9 bases unmatched. CDR3 size: 16 residues. CDR3 amino acids: CASSLSLAGGQKTQYF. The CDR3 nucleotides are TGTGCCAGCAGCCTGTCACTAGCGGGAGGGCAAAAGACCCAGTACTTC.

This rearrangement joins TRBV19 to TRBJ1-4, with D hard to call. The CDR3 loop spans 14 amino acids. V was trimmed by 2 bases and J by 0 bases, leaving 4 bases between them. Germline CDR1 LNHDA, CDR2 SQIVND (reference sequence). The CDR3 DNA is TGTGCCAGTAGTATATCGGCAACTAATGAAAAACTGTTTTTT. It translates to CASSISATNEKLFF.

V usage is TRBV12-3 or TRBV12-4 and J usage is TRBJ2-2; D uncertain. The CDR3 loop spans 13 amino acids. V shed 11 bases and J shed 0 bases, with 10 bases lying between them. The CDR3 reads CAGQVSNTGELFF. CDR3 nucleotides: TGTGCCGGCCAAGTCTCGAACACCGGGGAGCTGTTTTTT.

The chain carries TRBV19 and TRBJ1-4, with D unresolved. This CDR3 is 14 amino acids long. Germline V gives CDR1 LNHDA, CDR2 SQIVND (reference sequence). V lost 1 base, J lost 8 bases, and 11 bases lay in between. The CDR3 DNA reads TGTGCCAGTAGTATAGCGCGGGATCCCGAAAAACTGTTTTTT. Protein: CASSIARDPEKLFF.

CDR3 amino acids: CASSPDEGWGHEQFF. CDR3 coding DNA: TGTGCCAGCAGCCCCGATGAGGGCTGGGGACATGAGCAGTTCTTC. The V gene is TRBV5-4, the J gene TRBJ2-1; the D gene could be TRBD1 or TRBD2 (5 bases each). V lost 4 bases to trimming and J lost 8 bases, with 19 bases between them. This CDR3 is 15 amino acids long. Germline V gives CDR1 SGHNT, CDR2 YYREEE (reference sequence).

The chain uses TRBV4-3 and TRBJ1-6; D gene uncertain. The germline V gene encodes CDR1 LGHNA and CDR2 YSLEER. Between the trimmed V and J ends, which lost 0 bases and 2 bases, there was a span of 17 bases. This CDR3 is built from 19 residues. The CDR3 DNA sequence: TGCGCCAGCAGCCAAGATCGTCAGTTCGGCGCCCCCTATAATTCACCCCTCCACTTT. It encodes CASSQDRQFGAPYNSPLHF.

V is TRBV7-2 and J is TRBJ1-2; TRBD1 is a possible D gene (6 bases). Per the germline V gene, CDR1 is SGHTA and CDR2 is FQGNSA. V lost 7 bases to trimming and J lost 1 base, with 16 bases between them. The CDR3 spans 15 residues. The chain's CDR3 is CASNNRGPLNYGYTF. DNA for the CDR3: TGTGCCAGCAACAACCGGGGGCCGCTTAACTATGGCTACACCTTC.

V is TRBV5-1 and J is TRBJ1-1; D not certain. The CDR3 covers 15 residues. V lost 0 bases, J lost 1 base, and 10 bases lay in between. CDR1 is SGHRS and CDR2 is YFSETQ in the germline V gene. The chain's CDR3 is CASSLEGGPNTEAFF. CDR3 coding DNA: TGCGCCAGCAGCTTGGAGGGCGGCCCGAACACTGAAGCTTTCTTT.

The chain combines TRBV5-6 with TRBJ2-7; tentatively, D is TRBD1 (5 bases). The CDR3 spans 15 residues. The V end was cut by 5 bases, the J end by 2 bases, with 17 bases between. Germline CDR1 is SGHDT and CDR2 is YYEEEE. Here the CDR3 DNA reads TGTGCCAGCAGTTCCGACAGTTTTTATACCTACGAGCAGTACTTC. It is translated as CASSSDSFYTYEQYF.

This chain links TRBV6-5 with TRBJ2-3; no definite D call. V was shortened by 4 bases and J by 0 bases, with 8 bases between the two germline ends. CDR1 is MNHEY and CDR2 is SVGAGI in the germline V gene. The CDR3 has 14 amino acids. The CDR3 nucleotides read TGTGCCAGCAGTTTAATGAAGAGCACAGATACGCAGTATTTT. Protein: CASSLMKSTDTQYF.

V and J are TRBV30 and TRBJ2-5, with 9 bases lining up with TRBD2. The CDR3 totals 17 residues. Unmatched junction bases numbered 11, after V lost 3 bases and J lost 0 bases. The germline gives CDR1 GTSNPN, CDR2 SVGIG (reference sequence). Here the CDR3 DNA reads TGTGCCTGGAGCGGGACTAGCAGTAGGACGTACCAAGAGACCCAGTACTTC. It is translated as CAWSGTSSRTYQETQYF.